Listed below are T cell receptor beta chains from one sample, sequenced in a study of T cell repertoires in ileal Crohn's disease. Here immunoSEQ multiplex PCR was the method, and the copy in TCRdb shows in-frame clones only, minus some. The sample records 30,000 to 35,000 clones, 80% being singletons. The source material was ileal tissue. The receptor set was obtained from an adult with Crohn's disease. Each CDR3 is given with its conserved first and last residue. A D gene is named only where the DNA matches it firmly. Only some rows state a clone size, as once, few, many or a class for expanded clones.

J gene,clone size,D gene,V gene,CDR3 DNA,CDR3 protein
TRBJ1-2,NA,NA,TRBV2,TGTGCCAGCACCGGACAGTATGGCTACACCTTC,CASTGQYGYTF
TRBJ2-5,few,TRBD2,TRBV7-6,TGTGCCAGCAGCCCCCGCGGAGCGGGGGAGACCCAGTACTTC,CASSPRGAGETQYF
TRBJ1-2,NA,TRBD1,TRBV4-1,TGCGCCAGCAGCCAAGAGGGTAGACAGGGGGTTCTTCCTTATGGCTACACCTTC,CASSQEGRQGVLPYGYTF
TRBJ2-6,NA,NA,TRBV25-1,TGTGCCAGCAGTGTCTCGGGCTCTGGGGCCAACGTCCTGACTTTC,CASSVSGSGANVLTF
TRBJ1-1,NA,NA,TRBV7-9,TGTGCCAGCAGCTTAGAATCTAAGAGCACTGAAGCTTTCTTT,CASSLESKSTEAFF
TRBJ2-7,NA,TRBD2,TRBV5-4,TGTGCCAGCAGCGGACCGGGACTAGCGGGACCCAGCTTC,CASSGPGLAGPSF
TRBJ2-3,NA,NA,TRBV5-1,TGCGCCAGCAGCCGAACTGCCACAGATACGCAGTATTTT,CASSRTATDTQYF
TRBJ1-2,few,TRBD1,TRBV28,TGTGCCAGCAGTTTGGGTGGACAGGGGGCCATCTATGGCTACACCTTC,CASSLGGQGAIYGYTF
TRBJ2-3,few,NA,TRBV9,TGTGCCAGCACCCGGGTGGGGGCGAGTTCGACAGATACGCAGTATTTT,CASTRVGASSTDTQYF
TRBJ2-3,NA,TRBD2,TRBV14,TGTGCCAGCAGCCCTATGAGCGGGGGAGGTCAGTATTTT,CASSPMSGGGQYF
TRBJ2-2,NA,NA,TRBV27,TGTGCCAGCAGTTTCTTAGGGGAGCTGTTTTTT,CASSFLGELFF
TRBJ2-2,few,TRBD2,TRBV5-4,TGTGCCAGCAGCTTGGGACTAGCTGTCGGCGGGGAGCTGTTTTTT,CASSLGLAVGGELFF
TRBJ2-6,NA,NA,TRBV5-1,TGCGCCAGTACCCCCCAAGCCGGGGCCAACGTCCTGACTTTC,CASTPQAGANVLTF
TRBJ2-7,NA,NA,TRBV5-1,TGCGCCAGCAGCTGGGGAGACGACCTCGAGCAGTACTTC,CASSWGDDLEQYF
TRBJ2-4,NA,TRBD2,TRBV10-3,TGTGCCATCGGCAATAGCGGGGGGGCCAAAAACATTCAGTACTTC,CAIGNSGGAKNIQYF
TRBJ2-1,NA,NA,TRBV5-1,TGCGCCAGCAGCCCGGGACTGTTCTCCTACAATGAGCAGTTCTTC,CASSPGLFSYNEQFF
TRBJ2-3,NA,TRBD2,TRBV2,TGTGCCAGCAGGGGGACTAGCGGGAGTACAGATACGCAGTATTTT,CASRGTSGSTDTQYF
TRBJ1-1,NA,NA,TRBV27,TGTGCCAGCAGTTTACTTGACAGGATGAACACTGAAGCTTTCTTT,CASSLLDRMNTEAFF
TRBJ1-2,once,NA,TRBV29-1,TGCAGCGTTGAAGATTGGAGGGGAGGGGGTGGCTACACCTTC,CSVEDWRGGGGYTF
TRBJ2-7,NA,TRBD2,TRBV13,TGTGCCAGCAGCTTAGTCGCCCTTTCGGGACTAGTGGACGAGCAGTACTTC,CASSLVALSGLVDEQYF
TRBJ2-7,NA,NA,TRBV6-1,TGTGCCAGCAGTCGTAGGGCCGCGGGTCACGAGCAGTACTTC,CASSRRAAGHEQYF
TRBJ2-7,NA,TRBD1,TRBV18,TGTGCCAGCTCACCTACCTCGGGACAGGGGGCGTGGGAGCAGTACTTC,CASSPTSGQGAWEQYF
TRBJ1-2,NA,NA,TRBV6-1,TGTGCCAGCAGTGTAGGGGTAGTGTCTAACTATGGCTACACCTTC,CASSVGVVSNYGYTF
TRBJ2-1,NA,NA,TRBV5-4,TGTGCCAGCAGCTTCGGAGGCCTCTTCTACAATGAGCAGTTCTTC,CASSFGGLFYNEQFF
TRBJ1-1,NA,TRBD1,TRBV5-4,TGTGCCAGCAGCCTGCCAGGGGGCGCGACTGAAGCTTTCTTT,CASSLPGGATEAFF
TRBJ2-5,few,TRBD2,TRBV29-1,TGCAGCGTTGAGTCACAGCGGGGCGAGACCCAGTACTTC,CSVESQRGETQYF
TRBJ1-3,NA,NA,TRBV30,TGTGCCTGGAGACCGCCGGGAAGCTCTGGAAACACCATATATTTT,CAWRPPGSSGNTIYF
TRBJ2-7,NA,NA,TRBV7-9,TGTGCCAGCAGCCCGAGCGGCTACGAGCAGTACTTC,CASSPSGYEQYF
TRBJ2-5,NA,NA,TRBV27,TGTGCCAGCAGTACCGGGACTCTAGCCCAAGAGACCCAGTACTTC,CASSTGTLAQETQYF
TRBJ2-3,NA,TRBD2,TRBV5-4,TGTGCCAGCAGGGGGCTAGCGGGGGGGATTAGCACAGATACGCAGTATTTT,CASRGLAGGISTDTQYF
TRBJ2-7,NA,TRBD1,TRBV7-9,TGTGCCAGCAGCCAGCCAGGGACAGGGGACTACGAGCAGTACTTC,CASSQPGTGDYEQYF
TRBJ2-7,NA,NA,TRBV4-1,TGCGCCAGCAGCCAAGTGGCACAGTTCTCCTACGAGCAGTACTTC,CASSQVAQFSYEQYF
TRBJ2-7,NA,NA,TRBV7-6,TGTGCCAGCGGCCGAGGCTCCTACGAGCAGTACTTC,CASGRGSYEQYF
TRBJ1-6,NA,NA,TRBV2,TGTGCCAGCAGTGAAGCGGGCAGGGGAAGGCCTTCACCCCTCCACTTT,CASSEAGRGRPSPLHF
TRBJ2-3,NA,NA,TRBV5-5,TGTGCCAGCAGTTTGTGGGACTTCGCAGATACGCAGTATTTT,CASSLWDFADTQYF
TRBJ2-2,NA,TRBD2,TRBV10-3,TGTGCCATCACGGGACTAGCGGGTGCCGGGGAGCTGTTTTTT,CAITGLAGAGELFF